The 27 T cell receptor beta chains presented below share a single source sample, sequenced in a study of brain T cells in children with intractable seizures. Time point: blood from clinic visit 5 months post-surgery; TSC patient then seizure free. Sequencing was performed with immunoSEQ multiplex PCR; in TCRdb, only in-frame clones are kept and a portion is missing. Among 300,000 to 400,000 clones listed, about 93% were seen once. Material: peripheral blood, obtained more than 4 months after surgery. The receptors stem from a boy under two years old with tuberous sclerosis and intractable seizures.

The J gene is TRBJ2-3, the V gene TRBV5-1; 9 nucleotides match TRBD2. Germline V gene lookup returns CDR1 SGHRS and CDR2 YFSETQ. The ends lost 3 bases at V and 0 bases at J; junction bases unmatched: 2. This CDR3 comprises 15 residues. CDR3 loop: CASSSLAGSTDTQYF. In nucleotides, the CDR3 is TGCGCCAGCAGCTCCCTAGCGGGGAGCACAGATACGCAGTATTTT.

The chain is built from TRBV3-1 (or the pseudogene TRBV3-2) and TRBJ1-4; 7 bases align to TRBD1. With V trimmed by 3 bases and J by 8 bases, 6 bases remained unmatched. The CDR3 consists of 14 residues. Germline-derived CDR1 and CDR2 are LGHDT and YNNKEL (reference sequence). In DNA, the CDR3 is TGTGCCAGCAGCCACCGGGACAGTAGCGAAAAACTGTTTTTT. It encodes CASSHRDSSEKLFF.

This clone was picked up one time. The chain carries TRBV3-1 (or the pseudogene TRBV3-2) and TRBJ2-5; the match to TRBD2 covers 11 bases. CDR1 LGHDT and CDR2 YNNKEL come from the germline V gene (reference sequence). This CDR3 contains 17 residues. The J segment lost 4 bases and the V segment lost 0 bases, leaving 7 bases of the junction unmatched. The CDR3 sequence: CASSQEVSGGAGETQYF. In DNA, the CDR3 is TGTGCCAGCAGCCAAGAGGTTAGCGGGGGGGCCGGAGAGACCCAGTACTTC.

The chain joins TRBV6-2 or TRBV6-3 to TRBJ2-1; TRBD1 aligns across 7 bases. The V gene end was trimmed by 5 bases and the J gene end by 8 bases; junction bases not matched to a gene: 9. Germline-derived CDR1 and CDR2 are MNHEY and SVGEGT. The CDR3 consists of 14 residues. CDR3 nucleotide sequence: TGTGCCAGCAGTCCCAAGACAGGGTTCGATGAGCAGTTCTTC. Residues: CASSPKTGFDEQFF.

The V call is TRBV5-5, the J call TRBJ1-5; D not resolved. Germline V gives CDR1 SGHKS, CDR2 YYEKEE (reference sequence). This CDR3 spans 12 amino acids. With 0 bases removed from V and 5 bases from J, the gap between germline ends came to 3 bases. The CDR3 DNA follows: TGTGCCAGCAGCTTGGACCATCAGCCCCAGCATTTT. Translating it yields CASSLDHQPQHF.

This chain links TRBV29-1 with TRBJ2-7, with 7 bases aligning to TRBD1. The CDR3 covers 15 residues. After removal of 0 bases from V and 1 base from J, the junction contained 6 bases not matched to a gene. CDR1 and CDR2 (germline): SQVTM, ANQGSEA. The CDR3 is CSVEEVQGISYEQYF. CDR3 nucleotides: TGCAGCGTTGAAGAGGTACAGGGGATATCCTACGAGCAGTACTTC.

The chain uses TRBV6-5 and TRBJ1-1; D is perhaps TRBD1 (6 bases). The germline CDR1 and CDR2 sequences are MNHEY and SVGAGI. Trimming shortened V by 4 bases and J by 5 bases, and 20 bases separated the two germline ends. This CDR3 spans 16 amino acids. CDR3 bases: TGTGCCAGCAGTTTCCTTGTGAAGGGGGGGAAAACTGAAGCTTTCTTT. This codes for CASSFLVKGGKTEAFF.

J is TRBJ2-1 and V is TRBV7-2, with 8 bases matching TRBD2. The CDR3 sequence is 15 residues long. V dropped 5 bases and J dropped 8; count of bases not matched to a gene: 11. Per the germline V gene, CDR1 is SGHTA and CDR2 is FQGNSA. The chain's CDR3 is CASSPRTSTSYEQFF. The DNA for the CDR3 is TGTGCCAGCAGCCCGAGGACTAGCACCTCATATGAGCAGTTCTTC.

This clone was seen once. V gene TRBV24-1 combines with J gene TRBJ2-3; 15 nucleotides align to TRBD2. V gave up 7 bases and J gave up 5 bases; unmatched junction bases: 3. This CDR3 comprises 15 residues. CDR1 is KGHDR, CDR2 SFDVKD, per germline. The CDR3 DNA follows: TGTGCCACCAGCCGGGGACTAGCGGGAGGAGATACGCAGTATTTT. Translating gives CATSRGLAGGDTQYF.

For the CDR3, the DNA is TGTGCCAGCAGTCACCCACAGAATCCCTACAATGAGCAGTTCTTC. Translating it yields CASSHPQNPYNEQFF. V is TRBV7-9 and J is TRBJ2-1; D not resolved. Trimming stripped 6 bases from V and 2 bases from J, with 14 bases between. CDR1 and CDR2 (germline): SEHNR, FQNEAQ (reference sequence). The CDR3 spans 15 residues.

The rearrangement joins TRBV14 to TRBJ1-3; D ambiguous. This CDR3 is 17 amino acids long. V was cut by 0 bases and J by 2 bases, with 14 bases left in between. Germline CDR1 reads SGHDN; CDR2 reads FVKESK. The CDR3 DNA reads TGTGCCAGCAGCCAAGAGAGGTCCTATATTACTGGAAACACCATATATTTT. It translates to CASSQERSYITGNTIYF.

V and J are TRBV6-5 and TRBJ2-7; TRBD2 matches at 9 bases. The CDR3 consists of 13 residues. Germline V gene lookup returns CDR1 MNHEY and CDR2 SVGAGI. Trimming took 5 bases from V and 5 from J; bases not matched to a gene: 4. This CDR3 is CASSPGLAHEQYF. The CDR3 bases are TGTGCCAGCAGTCCGGGACTAGCACACGAGCAGTACTTC.

V and J are TRBV28 and TRBJ2-5; TRBD1 aligns across 7 bases. The junction had 12 bases not matched to a gene; V was cut back by 6 bases and J by 5 bases. Germline CDR1 reads MDHEN; CDR2 reads SYDVKM. This CDR3 contains 15 residues. Here the CDR3 DNA reads TGTGCCAGCAGCACCTCCACAGGGGTTTCGGAGACCCAGTACTTC. Translated: CASSTSTGVSETQYF. The entire variable domain, with the rest obtained from reference TRBV28 and TRBJ2-5, is as follows: DVKVTQSSRYLVKRTGEKVFLECVQDMDHENMFWYRQDPGLGLRLIYFSYDVKMKEKGDIPEGYSVSREKKERFSLILESASTNQTSMYLCASSTSTGVSETQYFGPGTRLLVL.

CDR3: CASSLYVNTEAFF. For the CDR3, the DNA is TGTGCCAGCAGTTTATACGTGAACACTGAAGCTTTCTTT. V and J are TRBV27 and TRBJ1-1; D unclear. Germline CDR1 MNHEY, CDR2 SMNVEV (reference sequence). The CDR3 has 13 amino acids. V shed 1 base and J shed 0 bases, with 3 bases lying between them.

The chain is built from TRBV7-2 and TRBJ1-4, with TRBD1 as a possible D gene (5 bases). CDR1 SGHTA and CDR2 FQGNSA come from the germline V gene. This CDR3 region has 14 residues. The V end was cut by 8 bases, the J end by 4 bases, with 14 bases between. This CDR3 is CASAPGQVNEKLFF. CDR3 coding DNA: TGTGCCAGCGCCCCGGGGCAGGTTAATGAAAAACTGTTTTTT.

V usage is TRBV13 and J usage is TRBJ2-7; 7 positions match TRBD1. V was clipped by 0 bases and J by 5 bases; unmatched bases: 1. This CDR3 has 13 residues. Per germline, CDR1 PRHDT and CDR2 FYEKMQ (reference sequence). DNA for the CDR3: TGTGCCAGCAGCTTAGGGGGGACAGACGAGCAGTACTTC. Residues: CASSLGGTDEQYF.

The rearrangement uses TRBV30 and TRBJ2-5; possible D gene TRBD2, 6 bases. The CDR3 spans 13 residues. The germline V gene has CDR1 GTSNPN and CDR2 SVGIG (reference sequence). Between the trimmed V and J ends, which lost 1 base and 1 base, there was a span of 7 bases. The CDR3: CAWSGGVQETQYF. The CDR3 nucleotides read TGTGCCTGGAGTGGCGGGGTCCAAGAGACCCAGTACTTC.

The V gene is TRBV3-1 (or the pseudogene TRBV3-2), the J gene TRBJ2-7; D unresolved. CDR1 is LGHDT and CDR2 is YNNKEL in the germline V gene (reference sequence). Trimming took 5 bases from V and 3 from J, leaving 8 bases between them. The CDR3 runs 12 residues. The CDR3 protein is CASSETIYEQYF. For the CDR3, the DNA is TGTGCCAGCAGCGAGACCATCTACGAGCAGTACTTC.

The chain couples TRBV12-3 or TRBV12-4 to TRBJ1-5, with D perhaps TRBD1 (5 bases). The V and J ends lost 6 bases and 2 bases respectively, with 8 bases between them. The CDR3 has 13 residues. CDR3 region: CASRGHGNQPQHF. For the CDR3, the DNA is TGTGCCAGCAGGGGGCATGGCAATCAGCCCCAGCATTTT.

The chain recombines TRBV30 with TRBJ1-3; no reliable D call. Germline CDR1 is GTSNPN and CDR2 is SVGIG (reference sequence). Trimming removed 0 bases at V and 0 bases at J, with 18 bases between. This CDR3 is built from 18 residues. DNA for the CDR3: TGTGCCTGGAGTGTGTACCATTGGGGAGGGAACTCTGGAAACACCATATATTTT. Protein product: CAWSVYHWGGNSGNTIYF.

The rearrangement uses TRBV30 and TRBJ1-5; D gene ambiguous. The CDR3 has 12 residues. Germline V gene lookup returns CDR1 GTSNPN and CDR2 SVGIG (reference sequence). V lost 2 bases and J 5 bases, leaving 7 bases between the germline ends. CDR3 in DNA: TGTGCCTGGAGTAGGGATTATCAGCCCCAGCATTTT. This codes for CAWSRDYQPQHF.

The chain combines TRBV7-9 with TRBJ1-1; D is uncertain. V lost 1 base and J lost 5, with 11 bases in between. The germline gives CDR1 SEHNR, CDR2 FQNEAQ (reference sequence). The CDR3 runs to 14 residues. CDR3 amino acids: CASSLGESGTEAFF. The CDR3 nucleotides are TGTGCCAGCAGCTTAGGGGAGTCAGGAACTGAAGCTTTCTTT.

The sample holds one count of this clone. This sequence joins TRBV6-1 and TRBJ1-2; D unresolved. Germline V gene data show CDR1 as MNHNS and CDR2 as SASEGT. V lost 2 bases to trimming and J lost 10 bases, with 20 bases between them. There are 15 residues in the CDR3. CDR3 protein: CASSESPWQAATYTF. In DNA, the CDR3 is TGTGCCAGCAGTGAATCCCCATGGCAGGCCGCGACCTACACCTTC.

The rearrangement joins TRBV10-2 to TRBJ2-1, with 12 bases fitting TRBD2. V trimming: 5 bases; J trimming: 8 bases; junction bases outside the gene matches: 4. CDR3 length: 14 residues. Germline V gives CDR1 WSHSY, CDR2 SAAADI. The CDR3 region has the DNA TGCGCCAGCAGTCCTAGCGGGGGGGAGGATGAGCAGTTCTTC. Its protein is CASSPSGGEDEQFF.

CDR3 loop: CATSDPDSGGADTQYF. For the CDR3, the DNA is TGTGCCACCAGTGATCCGGATAGCGGGGGGGCAGATACGCAGTATTTT. The genes are TRBV24-1 and TRBJ2-3, with TRBD2 identical over 11 bases. Germline CDR1 and CDR2: KGHDR and SFDVKD. CDR3 length: 16 amino acids. The junction had 5 bases not matched to a gene; V was cut back by 3 bases and J by 4 bases.

The chain recombines TRBV5-5 with TRBJ1-5; possibly TRBD1 for D (5 bases). The CDR3 has 15 amino acids. The V end was cut by 2 bases, the J end by 1 base, with 10 bases between. The germline V gene encodes CDR1 SGHKS and CDR2 YYEKEE (reference sequence). In DNA, the CDR3 is TGTGCCAGCAGCTTAAGGGCAGGGAGCAATCAGCCCCAGCATTTT. It translates to CASSLRAGSNQPQHF.

This chain uses TRBV5-1 with TRBJ2-1; TRBD1 might be the D (5 bases). V lost 1 base, J lost 2 bases, and 10 bases lay in between. There are 15 residues in the CDR3. CDR1 SGHRS and CDR2 YFSETQ come from the germline V gene. The DNA of the CDR3 is TGCGCCAGCAGCTTGCTAGGGGCCACCTACAATGAGCAGTTCTTC. Translating it yields CASSLLGATYNEQFF.